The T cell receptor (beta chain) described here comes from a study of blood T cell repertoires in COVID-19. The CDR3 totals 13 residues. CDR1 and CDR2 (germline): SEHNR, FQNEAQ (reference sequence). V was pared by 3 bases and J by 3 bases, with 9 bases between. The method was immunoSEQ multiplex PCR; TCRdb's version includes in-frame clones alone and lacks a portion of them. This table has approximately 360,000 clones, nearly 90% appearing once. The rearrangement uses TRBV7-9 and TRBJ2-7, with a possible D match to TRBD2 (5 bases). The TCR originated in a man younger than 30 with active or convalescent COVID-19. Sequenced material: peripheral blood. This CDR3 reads CASSFRGIYEQYF. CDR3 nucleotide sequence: TGTGCCAGCAGCTTCCGGGGTATCTACGAGCAGTACTTC.